This TCR beta chain was profiled in a study of beta chain features in type 1 diabetes (dated 2018 in TCRdb). As for the study more broadly: Mean age, gender distribution, total cell number and subset yield did not differ between patients and healthy donors. The study compared TCRB repertoires of sorted circulating CD4+ T cell subsets between recently diagnosed type 1 diabetes patients and matched healthy donors. Whereas all 30 or so donors provided naive and central memory subsets, regulatory and stem cell-like memory subsets were isolated from just 8 patients and roughly 8 healthy donors. A total of approximately 100,000,000 sorted cells were examined across all samples, and the number of cells per subset was strongly correlated with RNA yield. The investigation overall reported the following: Naive, central memory and regulatory TCRB repertoires appeared to be more similar among patients than among healthy donors. Fewer insertions and more nucleotide deletions at VDJ recombination sites were observed in patients with type 1 diabetes, implying thymic rearrangement abnormalities. Because cDNA was sequenced instead of genomic DNA, highly expressing activated cells could be over-represented, though the groups showed no difference in activation or CD3 levels. A moderate but significant shortening of TCRB CDR3 length was observed in type 1 diabetes patients in all four CD4+ subsets. Shorter templates might be favored by PCR, yet because patient and control samples were amplified and corrected together, any such skew would affect both groups equally. Only small numbers of individuals were included in the HLA sub-analyses, which left unresolved whether HLA type had any influence on TCRB rearrangement.

From each donor, a single peripheral blood sample of 100 to 150 mL on average was drawn into heparinised tubes. Using a panel that included CD45RO, CCR7, CD25, CD127, CD95 and CD27, naive, central memory, regulatory and stem cell-like memory CD4+ T cells were sorted on a BD FACSAria II. All sorted populations exceeded 98% purity. Right away, PBMCs were isolated by Lymphoprep density gradient centrifugation and were stained directly, with no culture step. To minimize batch effects, samples were stained and sorted in pairs, one healthy donor with one patient per experiment. This clone was seen more than once but under ten times. Its antigen is unknown. There are no base qualities to consult, and no much larger clone falls within one base. Reading from cysteine to phenylalanine, the CDR3 counts 15 amino acids. CDR3 DNA is the only sequence kept; it has 45 bases, read in frame from the first base. V has 4 bases trimmed and J has 1 base trimmed; junction bases matching no gene number 6. CDR1 LNHDA and CDR2 SQIVND are derived from the germline V gene (reference sequence).

The entire isolated RNA was reverse transcribed using the High Capacity cDNA Reverse Transcription Kit, and thus expressed TCRB transcripts were sequenced. Naive, central memory and regulatory T cell samples underwent deep immunoSEQ sequencing, averaging about 3.57 million total reads per sample. Sorted cells were lysed in RLT buffer, and RNA was extracted using DNase-treated RNeasy Micro or Mini kits according to cell number. Each cell subset was processed separately to prevent cross-contamination, with patient and healthy donor samples processed together. The immunoSEQ multiplex PCR was used to amplify TCRB sequences from cDNA, yielding 87-bp fragments that span the CDR3 region. Sequencing of the amplicons was done on the Illumina HiSeq platform. The original methods were these. Synthetic template baselines were used to correct PCR bias computationally, reads within Hamming distance 2 were collapsed together, and singletons that could not be merged were discarded. By aligning reads against IMGT, V, D and J genes, CDR3 length, and insertions or deletions at six rearrangement sites were assigned. Within each subset, clonotype counts were normalized to sorted cell number, and only after that were true diversity and Gini coefficients computed with the tcR R package. Repertoire sharing was quantified using the overlap coefficient calculated on TCRB nucleotide sequences. Out-of-frame TCRB sequences from naive cells were analyzed to stand in for the pre-selection repertoire. Held by TCRdb, this immuneACCESS table contains in-frame sequences only and omits some clones. Under half of the omission traces to an unresolved V gene where checked; the cause of the rest is unknown. D and trimming come from the DNA, and the V and J calls and clone size come from that table. Present in this sample are approximately 340,000 clones, approximately 15% of which were seen just once. The ten most abundant clones make up roughly 0.017% of the sample.

The source material was naive CD4+ T cells from blood. The sample's cell subset or site, from its label and the paper: true naive CD4+ T cells. Recombination joined TRBV19 with TRBJ2-5, with 7 bases in between that match TRBD2. This clonotype originated in a woman aged 18-35 years in good health. CDR3 sequence: CASSTPGTTQETQYF. The bases read TGTGCCAGTAGTACCCCCGGGACTACCCAAGAGACCCAGTACTTC.